Listed below are T cell receptor beta chains from one sample, sequenced in a study of blood T cells in healthy people across ages. TCRdb analysed the 5' RACE reads with MiXCR anew, one entry per CDR3 protein. Of 760,000 or so distinct CDR3 sequences listed, 20% to 30% were seen once; the top ten hold 9.4%. This sample also belongs to another study, concerning T cells of mothers and their children.

Source material: blood. Receptors were obtained from a boy under 18 in good health. Each CDR3 is given with its conserved first and last residue. D genes are given only for firm matches. Clone sizes are given selectively: once, few, many, or a class where the clone is expanded.

D gene	V gene	J gene	clone size	CDR3 DNA	CDR3 protein
.	TRBV20-1	TRBJ1-2	.	TGCAGTGCGAGAGGGAGGGGGGATGGCTACACCTTC	CSARGRGDGYTF
.	TRBV20-1	TRBJ1-5	.	TGCAGTGCTAGAGATCGGGCAGTCTATAGCAATCAGCCCCAGCATTTT	CSARDRAVYSNQPQHF
TRBD1	TRBV7-9	TRBJ2-7	many	TGTGCCAGCAGCTCCGGGACAGGGATCCTCCACGAGCAGTACTTC	CASSSGTGILHEQYF
TRBD2	TRBV20-1	TRBJ2-5	few	TGCAGTGCTGGTCCGGGACTAGGGACCCAGTACTTC	CSAGPGLGTQYF
TRBD2	TRBV24-1	TRBJ2-5	.	TGTGCCACCAGTGATTTGGGCGGGGGTCGCCAAGAGACCCAGTACTTC	CATSDLGGGRQETQYF
TRBD1	TRBV7-2	TRBJ1-1	few	TGTGCCAGCACCAAAGGGGGCCCGCTTATGAACACTGAAGCTTTCTTT	CASTKGGPLMNTEAFF
.	TRBV7-9	TRBJ2-2	few	TGTGCCAGCAGCTCGGGCCATCACACCGGGGAGCTGTTTTTT	CASSSGHHTGELFF
.	TRBV2	TRBJ2-1	few	TGTGCCAGCAGTGAAGCGGTTCAGGGAGGCTACAATGAGCAGTTCTTC	CASSEAVQGGYNEQFF
TRBD2	TRBV4-1	TRBJ2-7	.	TGCGCCGGCAGCCAAGACAATGGTAGCGGGGGCGAGCAGTACTTC	CAGSQDNGSGGEQYF
.	TRBV20-1	TRBJ2-3	few	TGCAGTGCCTCCTTTGGCACAGATACGCAGTATTTT	CSASFGTDTQYF
.	TRBV29-1	TRBJ2-1	.	TGCAGCGCCCCCGGGATTTCCTACAATGAGCAGTTCTTC	CSAPGISYNEQFF
TRBD1	TRBV5-5	TRBJ2-1	few	TGTGCCAGCAGCCAGAGGGGGGACAGGGGCTACAATGAGCAGTTCTTC	CASSQRGDRGYNEQFF
.	TRBV7-6	TRBJ1-3	.	TGTGCCAGCAGCTCCTTGGACGGCAGCTCTGGAAACACCATATATTTT	CASSSLDGSSGNTIYF
.	TRBV20-1	TRBJ2-3	few	TGCAGTGCTAGAGCCCTACCGAGCACAGATACGCAGTATTTT	CSARALPSTDTQYF
.	TRBV6-1	TRBJ2-5	once	TGTGGCAGCACCGTTAAATGGGGAGAGACCCAGTACTTC	CGSTVKWGETQYF
TRBD1	TRBV20-1	TRBJ2-5	few	TGCAGTGCCGAATGGACAGGGCAAGAGACCCAGTACTTC	CSAEWTGQETQYF
TRBD1	TRBV28	TRBJ1-4	.	TGTGCCAGTGGGACAGGGGGAGCTGAAAAACTGTTTTTT	CASGTGGAEKLFF
.	TRBV19	TRBJ2-5	.	TGTGCCAGTAGTGGTAACCAAGAGACCCAGTACTTC	CASSGNQETQYF
.	TRBV5-1	TRBJ2-1	.	TGCGCCAGCAGGTGGGAGGTAAGCTCCTACAATGAGCAGTTCTTC	CASRWEVSSYNEQFF
.	TRBV5-1	TRBJ2-5	.	TGCGCCAGCAGCTGGGAAGGAGGGTCTAGCCAAGAGACCCAGTACTTC	CASSWEGGSSQETQYF
.	TRBV27	TRBJ1-6	.	TGTGCCAGCAGTCCAAGGGACCCCGGCTCCTATAATTCACCCCTCCACTTT	CASSPRDPGSYNSPLHF
.	TRBV7-3	TRBJ2-4	.	TGTGCCAGCAGCTTAAATATTGGGGCAGAGAACATTCAGTACTTC	CASSLNIGAENIQYF
TRBD2	TRBV29-1	TRBJ2-3	.	TGCAGCGTGACCGGGAGGGTCACAGATACGCAGTATTTT	CSVTGRVTDTQYF
TRBD2	TRBV5-1	TRBJ2-3	.	TGCGCCAGCAGCAGAAATAGCGGGGCCGCCACAGATACGCAGTATTTT	CASSRNSGAATDTQYF
.	TRBV4-1	TRBJ2-7	.	TGCGCCAGCAGCCAAGTCCCGGGACATTCCTACGAGCAGTACTTC	CASSQVPGHSYEQYF
.	TRBV7-2	TRBJ1-4	.	TGTGCCAGCAGCTTAGCGGAAAGAAGATCCAATGAAAAACTGTTTTTT	CASSLAERRSNEKLFF
.	TRBV10-3	TRBJ2-3	.	TGTGCCATCAGTGATTCGGGAGTACTTCTCACAGATACGCAGTATTTT	CAISDSGVLLTDTQYF
.	TRBV20-1	TRBJ1-2	.	TGCAGTGCTAGAGGCGTAGAGAATTACTATGGCTACACCTTC	CSARGVENYYGYTF
.	TRBV7-8	TRBJ1-4	once	TGTGCCAGCAGCTCTCGAGGTGGCCCTAATGAAAAACTGTTTTTT	CASSSRGGPNEKLFF
.	TRBV7-9	TRBJ1-2	.	TGTGCCAGCAGCCCCCCCCCGAGAAGGAACTATGGCTACACCTTC	CASSPPPRRNYGYTF
TRBD1	TRBV5-1	TRBJ2-1	.	TGCGCCAGCAGCTGGGGACAGCTCGATGAGCAGTTCTTC	CASSWGQLDEQFF
.	TRBV25-1	TRBJ2-7	few	TGTGCCAGCAGTGAATACGTGGAAAAACAGTACTTC	CASSEYVEKQYF
.	TRBV5-1	TRBJ1-6	.	TGCGCCAGCAGCTTCGTGAATGGGGCGCAGGCACCCCTCCACTTT	CASSFVNGAQAPLHF
TRBD2	TRBV28	TRBJ2-4	few	TGTGCCAGCAGTTTAGCGAGCGGGAGGGAGGGAAACATTCAGTACTTC	CASSLASGREGNIQYF
.	TRBV4-3	TRBJ1-4	.	TGCGCCAGCAGTATGACAGCCCTATCAAGGGAAAAACTGTTTTTT	CASSMTALSREKLFF
.	TRBV7-6	TRBJ2-7	.	TGTGCCAGCACAGACCAGGTGGAGGGTTACGAGCAGTACTTC	CASTDQVEGYEQYF
TRBD1	TRBV20-1	TRBJ2-3	.	TGCAGTGCCAATAACAGGGGGATGGACACAGATACGCAGTATTTT	CSANNRGMDTDTQYF
TRBD2	TRBV15	TRBJ2-5	.	TGTGCCACCAGCAGTACGGGACTAAGGGGCGAGACCCAGTACTTC	CATSSTGLRGETQYF
.	TRBV7-3	TRBJ2-5	many	TGTGCCAGCCGGGGCAGCGGAGAAGAGACCCAGTACTTC	CASRGSGEETQYF